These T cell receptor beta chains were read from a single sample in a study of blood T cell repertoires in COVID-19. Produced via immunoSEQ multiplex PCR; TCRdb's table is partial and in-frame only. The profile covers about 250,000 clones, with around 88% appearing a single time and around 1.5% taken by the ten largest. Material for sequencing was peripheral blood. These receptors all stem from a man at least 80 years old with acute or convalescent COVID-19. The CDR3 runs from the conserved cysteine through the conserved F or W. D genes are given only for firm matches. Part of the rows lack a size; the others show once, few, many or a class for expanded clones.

TGTGCCAGCAGCTCGCGACCGGGAACTGAAGCTTTCTTT,CASSSRPGTEAFF,.,TRBJ1-1,.,TRBV5-6
TGTGCCAGCAGTCCGAGCGGGAGGGCTCGGACCGGGGAGCTGTTTTTT,CASSPSGRARTGELFF,.,TRBJ2-2,TRBD2,TRBV14
TGTGCCAGCAGCCAAGTGGCAGGGCGCCAGCCCCAGCATTTT,CASSQVAGRQPQHF,.,TRBJ1-5,.,TRBV4-2
TGTGCCAGCAGTCGGGACAGTGGCAATGAGCAGTTCTTC,CASSRDSGNEQFF,.,TRBJ2-1,TRBD1,TRBV2
TGTGCCAGCAGCGTTCTGACTAGCGGGAACAATGAGCAGTTCTTC,CASSVLTSGNNEQFF,once,TRBJ2-1,TRBD2,TRBV9
TGTGCCAGCAGCCTGGGACAGGGAAACTATGGCTACACCTTC,CASSLGQGNYGYTF,.,TRBJ1-2,TRBD1,TRBV3-1/TRBV3-2
TGTGCCAGCAGCTTGCCCGGACAGGGGAACAGGGAGACCCAGTACTTC,CASSLPGQGNRETQYF,.,TRBJ2-5,TRBD1,TRBV5-4
TGTGCCAGTAGTAGGGACAGAGGGTACAATGAGCAGTTCTTC,CASSRDRGYNEQFF,once,TRBJ2-1,TRBD1,TRBV19
TGTGCCAGTAGTAAGACCGGGACAGCCAGCTACGAGCAGTACTTC,CASSKTGTASYEQYF,.,TRBJ2-7,TRBD1,TRBV19
TGTGCCAGCAGCTTTCCGGGACTCGTTGGCGAGCAGTACTTC,CASSFPGLVGEQYF,.,TRBJ2-7,.,TRBV7-9
TGTGCCAGCAGTCAAAGGAGGCCCTCTGGGGCCAACGTCCTGACTTTC,CASSQRRPSGANVLTF,.,TRBJ2-6,.,TRBV7-9
TGTGCTAGTGGTTTGAGAGATGGTTCCCACGAGCAGTACTTC,CASGLRDGSHEQYF,.,TRBJ2-7,.,TRBV12-5
TGTGCCAGCAGTACAACCTACGAGCAGTACTTC,CASSTTYEQYF,.,TRBJ2-7,.,TRBV6-5
TGTGCCAGCAGCTTGGCAGGGCGACCAGATACGCAGTATTTT,CASSLAGRPDTQYF,.,TRBJ2-3,.,TRBV5-5
TGTGCCAGCAGCACGGGACAGGGGGCAAACAATGAGCAGTTCTTC,CASSTGQGANNEQFF,.,TRBJ2-1,TRBD1,TRBV6-5
TGTGCCAGCAGTTTTTTACGCAGGGGAAATCAGCCCCAGCATTTT,CASSFLRRGNQPQHF,.,TRBJ1-5,.,TRBV28
TGTGCCAGCAGCTACATGACTAGCGGGGGGGATACGCAGTATTTT,CASSYMTSGGDTQYF,.,TRBJ2-3,TRBD2,TRBV5-6
TGTGCCAGCAGTTACTCGAGAGGGGAGGTAGGCGAGCAGTACTTC,CASSYSRGEVGEQYF,once,TRBJ2-7,.,TRBV6-5
TGTGCCAGCAGCCCCACAGGGAGCTCCTATAATTCACCCCTCCACTTT,CASSPTGSSYNSPLHF,.,TRBJ1-6,.,TRBV28
TGTGCCAGCAGCCGACTTGCGTATGAGCAGTTCTTC,CASSRLAYEQFF,.,TRBJ2-1,.,TRBV7-2
TGTGCCAGCAGCTTGGGAGTCAGAGGCTATGGCTACACCTTC,CASSLGVRGYGYTF,few,TRBJ1-2,.,TRBV5-8
TGCGCCAGCAGCCAAAACCCGGACAGCCGCTACGAGCAGTACTTC,CASSQNPDSRYEQYF,.,TRBJ2-7,.,TRBV4-3
TGTGCCAGCAGTGATGCGGGACTTACCACAGATACGCAGTATTTT,CASSDAGLTTDTQYF,.,TRBJ2-3,.,TRBV6-1
TGTGCCAGCAGCCATCAGACAGGAACCACAGATACGCAGTATTTT,CASSHQTGTTDTQYF,.,TRBJ2-3,.,TRBV7-9
TGTGCCAGCAGTGCCAGGCTTCCGAACACTGAAGCTTTCTTT,CASSARLPNTEAFF,.,TRBJ1-1,.,TRBV2
TGTGCCAGCAGCGTCCGGGGACAGGGGGTGATCACCTTC,CASSVRGQGVITF,.,TRBJ1-2,TRBD1,TRBV9
TGTGCCAGCAGCTTTCCCCGACAGGGGGAGACCGGGGAGCTGTTTTTT,CASSFPRQGETGELFF,.,TRBJ2-2,TRBD1,TRBV7-2
TGCAGCGCCCGGACAGGGGGGAACACTGAAGCTTTCTTT,CSARTGGNTEAFF,few,TRBJ1-1,TRBD1,TRBV29-1
TGTGCCAGCAGATTGCAGGGACAGATATACAATGAGCAGTTCTTC,CASRLQGQIYNEQFF,.,TRBJ2-1,TRBD1,TRBV6-5
TGTGCCAGTAGGGGCGGGAGGGCCATGACAGATACGCAGTATTTT,CASRGGRAMTDTQYF,.,TRBJ2-3,TRBD2,TRBV19